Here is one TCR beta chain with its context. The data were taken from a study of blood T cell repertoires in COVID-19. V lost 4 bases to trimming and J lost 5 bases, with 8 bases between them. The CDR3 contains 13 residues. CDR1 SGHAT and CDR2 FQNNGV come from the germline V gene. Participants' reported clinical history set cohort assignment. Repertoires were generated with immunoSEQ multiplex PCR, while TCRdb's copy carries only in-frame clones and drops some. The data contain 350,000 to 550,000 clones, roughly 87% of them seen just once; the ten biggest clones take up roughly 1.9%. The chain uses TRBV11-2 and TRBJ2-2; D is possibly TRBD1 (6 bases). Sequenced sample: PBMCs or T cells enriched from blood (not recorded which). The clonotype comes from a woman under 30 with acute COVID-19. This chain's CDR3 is CASSSRGTGELFF. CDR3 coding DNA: TGTGCCAGCAGCTCCAGGGGAACCGGGGAGCTGTTTTTT.